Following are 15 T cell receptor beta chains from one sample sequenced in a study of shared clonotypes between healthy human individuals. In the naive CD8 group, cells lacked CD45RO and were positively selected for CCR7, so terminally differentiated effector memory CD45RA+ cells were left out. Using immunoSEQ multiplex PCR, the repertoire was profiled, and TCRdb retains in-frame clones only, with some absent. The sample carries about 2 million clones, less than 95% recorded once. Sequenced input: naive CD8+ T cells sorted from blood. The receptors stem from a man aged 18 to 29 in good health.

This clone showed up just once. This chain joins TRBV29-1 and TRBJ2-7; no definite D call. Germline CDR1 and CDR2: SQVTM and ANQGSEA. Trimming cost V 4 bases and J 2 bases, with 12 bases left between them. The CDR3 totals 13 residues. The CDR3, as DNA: TGCAGCGTTGCACTGGCAGGCCCCTACGAGCAGTACTTC. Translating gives CSVALAGPYEQYF.

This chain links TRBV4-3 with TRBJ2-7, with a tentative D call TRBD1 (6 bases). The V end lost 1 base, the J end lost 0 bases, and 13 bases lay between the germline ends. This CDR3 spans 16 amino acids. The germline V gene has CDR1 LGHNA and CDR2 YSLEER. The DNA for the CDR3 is TGCGCCAGCAGCCAAGTTGTCGGACAGCCCTCCTACGAGCAGTACTTC. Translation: CASSQVVGQPSYEQYF.

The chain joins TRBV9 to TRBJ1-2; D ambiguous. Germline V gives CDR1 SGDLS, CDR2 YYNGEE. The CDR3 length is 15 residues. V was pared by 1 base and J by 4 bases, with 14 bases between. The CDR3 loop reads CASSVYGTSGYGYTF. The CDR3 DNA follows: TGTGCCAGCAGCGTATATGGTACATCGGGCTATGGCTACACCTTC.

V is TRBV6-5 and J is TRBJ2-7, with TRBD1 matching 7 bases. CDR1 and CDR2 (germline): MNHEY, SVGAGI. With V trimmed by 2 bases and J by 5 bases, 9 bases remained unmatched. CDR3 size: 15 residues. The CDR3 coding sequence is TGTGCCAGCAGTTACAGGGGGCAGGGGATTGACGAGCAGTACTTC. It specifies CASSYRGQGIDEQYF.

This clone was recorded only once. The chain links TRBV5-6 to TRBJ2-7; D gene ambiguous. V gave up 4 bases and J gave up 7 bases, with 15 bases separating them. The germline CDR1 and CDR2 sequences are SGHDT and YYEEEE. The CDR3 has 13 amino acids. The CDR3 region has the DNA TGTGCCAGCAGCATAATACTCGGCGGTGAGCAGTACTTC. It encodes CASSIILGGEQYF.

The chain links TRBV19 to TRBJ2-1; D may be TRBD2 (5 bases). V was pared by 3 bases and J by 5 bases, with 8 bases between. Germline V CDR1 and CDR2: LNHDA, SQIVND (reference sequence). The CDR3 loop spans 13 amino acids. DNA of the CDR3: TGTGCCAGTAGTATCTCCGGGGACAATGAGCAGTTCTTC. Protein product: CASSISGDNEQFF.

The CDR3 DNA reads TGTGCCAGCAGCGTAGTTAGTCAACCCACAGATACGCAGTATTTT. Protein: CASSVVSQPTDTQYF. The rearrangement joins TRBV9 to TRBJ2-3; D gene ambiguous. Trimming took off 0 bases at V and 2 bases at J, with 10 bases between the two ends. The germline gives CDR1 SGDLS, CDR2 YYNGEE. The CDR3 length is 15 residues.

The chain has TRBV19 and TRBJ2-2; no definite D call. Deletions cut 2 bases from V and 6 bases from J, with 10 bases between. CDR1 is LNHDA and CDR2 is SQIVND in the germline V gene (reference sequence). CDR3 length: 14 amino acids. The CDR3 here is CASSISLWAGELFF. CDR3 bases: TGTGCCAGTAGTATATCCCTCTGGGCCGGGGAGCTGTTTTTT.

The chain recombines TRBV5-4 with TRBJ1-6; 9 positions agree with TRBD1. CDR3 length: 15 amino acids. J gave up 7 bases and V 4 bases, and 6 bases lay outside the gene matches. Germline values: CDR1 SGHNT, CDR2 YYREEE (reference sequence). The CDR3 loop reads CASSPGQGHNSPLHF. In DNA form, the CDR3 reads TGTGCCAGCAGCCCTGGACAGGGGCACAATTCACCCCTCCACTTT.

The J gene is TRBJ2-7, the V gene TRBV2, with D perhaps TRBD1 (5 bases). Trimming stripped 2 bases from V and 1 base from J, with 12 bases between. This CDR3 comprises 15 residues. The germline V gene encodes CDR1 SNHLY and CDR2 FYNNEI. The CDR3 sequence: CASSEYWGSSYEQYF. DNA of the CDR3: TGTGCCAGCAGTGAATACTGGGGCTCTTCCTACGAGCAGTACTTC.

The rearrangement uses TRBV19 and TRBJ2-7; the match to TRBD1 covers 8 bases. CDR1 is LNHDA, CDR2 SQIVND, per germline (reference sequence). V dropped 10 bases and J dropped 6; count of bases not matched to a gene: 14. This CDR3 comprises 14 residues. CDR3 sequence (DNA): TGTGCCACCTATTCCGGGACAGGTTCGCCCGAGCAGTACTTC. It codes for CATYSGTGSPEQYF.

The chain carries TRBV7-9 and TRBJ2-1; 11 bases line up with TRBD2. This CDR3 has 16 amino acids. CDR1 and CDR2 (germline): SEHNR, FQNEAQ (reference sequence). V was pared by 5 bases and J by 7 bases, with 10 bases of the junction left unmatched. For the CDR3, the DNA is TGTGCCAGCAGCCCCATTGTGACTAGCGGGGAAAATGAGCAGTTCTTC. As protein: CASSPIVTSGENEQFF.

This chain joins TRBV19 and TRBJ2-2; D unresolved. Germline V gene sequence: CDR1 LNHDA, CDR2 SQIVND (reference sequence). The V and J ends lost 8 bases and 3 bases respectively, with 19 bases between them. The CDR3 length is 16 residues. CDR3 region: CASGNWAYYDTGELFF. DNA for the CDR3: TGTGCCAGTGGAAATTGGGCCTACTATGACACCGGGGAGCTGTTTTTT. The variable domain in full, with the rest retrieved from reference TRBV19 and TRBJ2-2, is DGGITQSPKYLFRKEGQNVTLSCEQNLNHDAMYWYRQDPGQGLRLIYYSQIVNDFQKGDIAEGYSVSREKKESFPLTVTSAQKNPTAFYLCASGNWAYYDTGELFFGEGSRLTVL.

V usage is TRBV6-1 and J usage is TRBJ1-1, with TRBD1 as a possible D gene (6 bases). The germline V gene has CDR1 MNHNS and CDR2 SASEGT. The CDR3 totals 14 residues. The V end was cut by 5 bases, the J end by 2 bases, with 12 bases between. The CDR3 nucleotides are TGTGCCAGCAGTACAGGGAGAACTAACACTGAAGCTTTCTTT. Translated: CASSTGRTNTEAFF.

The CDR3 loop reads CASSLEAGPLLYNEQFF. The CDR3 DNA reads TGCGCCAGCAGCTTGGAGGCGGGACCGCTACTTTACAATGAGCAGTTCTTC. V usage is TRBV5-1 and J usage is TRBJ2-1; D possibly corresponds to TRBD2 (6 bases). This CDR3 has 17 amino acids. V was pared by 0 bases and J by 4 bases, with 17 bases between. The germline V gene encodes CDR1 SGHRS and CDR2 YFSETQ.